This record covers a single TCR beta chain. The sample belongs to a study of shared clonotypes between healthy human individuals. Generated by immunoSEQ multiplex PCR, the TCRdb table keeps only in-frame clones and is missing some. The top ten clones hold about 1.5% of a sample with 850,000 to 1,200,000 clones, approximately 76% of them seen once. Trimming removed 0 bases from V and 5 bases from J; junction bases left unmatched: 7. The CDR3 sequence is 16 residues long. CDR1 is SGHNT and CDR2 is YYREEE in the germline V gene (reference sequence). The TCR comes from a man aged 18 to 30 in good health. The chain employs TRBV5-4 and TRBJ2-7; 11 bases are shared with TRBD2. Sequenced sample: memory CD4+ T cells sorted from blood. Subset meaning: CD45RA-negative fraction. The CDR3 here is CASSLGTSGRGDEQYF. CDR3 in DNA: TGTGCCAGCAGCTTGGGAACTAGCGGGAGAGGAGACGAGCAGTACTTC.